This passage covers 15 T cell receptor beta chains from one sample sequenced in a study of cytomegalovirus exposure and HLA in healthy donors. PCR primers comprised 60 Vbeta and 13 Jbeta primers. The method was immunoSEQ multiplex PCR; TCRdb's version includes in-frame clones alone and lacks a portion of them. The sample holds around 99,000 clones, 73% seen once. Sequences were obtained from PBMCs. All receptors derive from a man aged 35 to 55 in good health and CMV-seronegative.

CDR3 sequence: CASSYSAGQGMHEQFF. CDR3 nucleotide sequence: TGTGCCAGCAGTTACTCCGCGGGACAGGGGATGCATGAGCAGTTCTTC. The genes are TRBV6-5 and TRBJ2-1; 10 bases match TRBD1. CDR1 is MNHEY and CDR2 is SVGAGI in the germline V gene. V shed 0 bases, J shed 8 bases, and the junction held 7 bases outside the gene matches. The CDR3 is 16 residues long.

The gene calls are TRBV6-1 and TRBJ1-2; no firm D call. Trimming left V 8 bases short and J 4 bases short, with 17 bases between. The CDR3 totals 14 residues. The germline CDR1 and CDR2 sequences are MNHNS and SASEGT. In nucleotides, the CDR3 is TGTGCCAGCCGAGGGTGGGTAACGGGCTATGGCTACACCTTC. Its translation: CASRGWVTGYGYTF.

This clone appeared a few times. This chain joins TRBV5-1 and TRBJ2-7; TRBD1 matches 10 bases. Germline CDR1 and CDR2: SGHRS and YFSETQ. The CDR3 is 15 amino acids. Unmatched junction bases numbered 8, after V lost 4 bases and J lost 4 bases. For the CDR3, the DNA is TGCGCCAGCAGCCCAGGGACAGGGGAGGGGTACGAGCAGTACTTC. Translating it yields CASSPGTGEGYEQYF. Using reference TRBV5-1 and TRBJ2-7 for the parts outside the CDR3, the full variable domain is KAGVTQTPRYLIKTRGQQVTLSCSPISGHRSVSWYQQTPGQGLQFLFEYFSETQRNKGNFPGRFSGRQFSNSRSEMNVSTLELGDSALYLCASSPGTGEGYEQYFGPGTRLTVT.

V and J are TRBV4-1 and TRBJ2-1, with 10 bases fitting TRBD2. Germline V CDR1 and CDR2: MGHRA, YSYEKL. This CDR3 spans 16 amino acids. The V and J ends lost 2 bases and 3 bases, in that order; junction bases with no gene match: 4. Written as DNA, the CDR3 is TGCGCCAGCAGCCAACCCTCTAGCGGGGGCTACAATGAGCAGTTCTTC. Encoded protein: CASSQPSSGGYNEQFF.

J is TRBJ1-5 and V is TRBV7-6; D might be TRBD1 (5 bases). CDR1 is SGHVS and CDR2 is FNYEAQ in the germline V gene. Trimming cost V 1 base and J 2 bases, with 12 bases left between them. The CDR3 has 16 residues. CDR3 DNA sequence: TGTGCCAGCAGCTTAGGGACATTGGCAGGCAATCAGCCCCAGCATTTT. Residues: CASSLGTLAGNQPQHF.

The J gene is TRBJ2-5, the V gene TRBV4-3; weak D call: TRBD2 (5 bases). The CDR3 length is 14 residues. The V end lost 0 bases, the J end lost 4 bases, and 9 bases lay between the germline ends. CDR1 and CDR2 (germline): LGHNA, YSLEER. CDR3 in amino acids: CASSQDKLGETQYF. The CDR3 DNA follows: TGCGCCAGCAGCCAAGATAAACTAGGAGAGACCCAGTACTTC.

This clone was recorded only once. This chain uses TRBV10-3 with TRBJ1-6; the match to TRBD1 covers 7 bases. Per germline, CDR1 ENHRY and CDR2 SYGVKD. Trimming removed 1 base from V and 7 bases from J; junction bases left unmatched: 4. CDR3 length: 15 amino acids. CDR3 amino acids: CAISELDRVNSPLHF. The CDR3 DNA reads as TGTGCCATCAGTGAGTTAGACAGGGTAAATTCACCCCTCCACTTT.

The chain has TRBV7-9 and TRBJ2-3; D is possibly TRBD2 (5 bases). Between the trimmed V and J ends, which lost 8 bases and 4 bases, there was a span of 13 bases. The CDR3 totals 13 residues. Germline CDR1 reads SEHNR; CDR2 reads FQNEAQ (reference sequence). The CDR3 spells CASCGQESDTQYF. The CDR3 region has the DNA TGTGCCAGCTGCGGGCAGGAGTCAGATACGCAGTATTTT.

The chain has TRBV7-2 and TRBJ1-1; D possibly corresponds to TRBD1 (5 bases). V lost 8 bases and J 8 bases, leaving 12 bases between the germline ends. CDR1 and CDR2 from the germline V gene are SGHTA and FQGNSA. The CDR3 covers 11 residues. DNA for the CDR3: TGTGCCAGCGGGGGGTATAGAGAAGCTTTCTTT. The encoded protein is CASGGYREAFF.

This clone was counted only a few times. This rearrangement joins TRBV7-2 to TRBJ2-2; TRBD2 is a possible D gene (6 bases). CDR1 is SGHTA, CDR2 FQGNSA, per germline. The CDR3 is made up of 16 amino acids. V was pared by 5 bases and J by 2 bases, with 15 bases between. The CDR3 loop is CASSPGGTYNTGELFF. CDR3 coding DNA: TGTGCCAGCAGCCCAGGAGGGACCTACAACACCGGGGAGCTGTTTTTT. The full variable domain, rest sourced from reference TRBV7-2 and TRBJ2-2, is GAGVSQSPSNKVTEKGKDVELRCDPISGHTALYWYRQSLGQGLEFLIYFQGNSAPDKSGLPSDRFSAERTGGSVSTLTIQRTQQEDSAVYLCASSPGGTYNTGELFFGEGSRLTVL.

The CDR3 loop is CASSLAGTGKYEQYF. Written as DNA, the CDR3 is TGTGCCAGCAGCTTAGCTGGGACAGGGAAGTACGAGCAGTACTTC. V is TRBV7-2 and J is TRBJ2-7; 9 bases line up with TRBD1. CDR1 is SGHTA and CDR2 is FQGNSA in the germline V gene. V shed 0 bases and J 4 bases; nucleotides not matched to a gene: 4. The CDR3 spans 15 residues.

J is TRBJ2-1 and V is TRBV5-8, with TRBD2 as a possible D gene (6 bases). This CDR3 has 13 amino acids. CDR1 SGHTS and CDR2 YDEGEE come from the germline V gene. V was pared by 2 bases and J by 8 bases, with 11 bases between. This chain's CDR3 is CASSLGGADEQFF. The CDR3 nucleotides are TGTGCCAGCAGCTTAGGAGGGGCCGATGAGCAGTTCTTC.

The V gene is TRBV7-2, the J gene TRBJ2-5; tentative D call: TRBD1 (6 bases). V was trimmed by 0 bases and J by 2 bases, leaving 7 bases between them. The V gene's germline CDR1 is SGHTA and CDR2 FQGNSA. The CDR3 is made up of 14 amino acids. CDR3 in amino acids: CASSLATGQETQYF. The CDR3 bases are TGTGCCAGCAGCTTAGCAACAGGGCAAGAGACCCAGTACTTC.

The gene calls are TRBV7-2 and TRBJ1-1; D gene unclear. The CDR3 totals 15 residues. V was pared by 2 bases and J by 1 base, with 11 bases between. Germline V gene sequence: CDR1 SGHTA, CDR2 FQGNSA. CDR3 protein: CASSLFASGNTEAFF. DNA for the CDR3: TGTGCCAGCAGCTTATTTGCTTCGGGGAACACTGAAGCTTTCTTT.

The V gene is TRBV7-8, the J gene TRBJ2-7; 8 bases are a match to TRBD1. V was clipped by 4 bases and J by 3 bases; unmatched bases: 8. CDR1 and CDR2 from the germline V gene are SGHVS and FQNEAQ. The CDR3 spans 15 residues. The CDR3 here is CASSSPGTGYYEQYF. The CDR3 DNA follows: TGTGCCAGCAGCTCCCCCGGGACAGGCTACTACGAGCAGTACTTC.